A selection of T cell receptor beta chains follows, all from one sample in a study of TIL therapy for anti-PD-1-resistant metastatic lung cancer. Generated by immunoSEQ multiplex PCR, the TCRdb table keeps only in-frame clones and is missing some. The table includes more than 35,000 clones, about 70% detected once. Sequences were derived from blood, sampled at baseline. The receptors were sampled from a person between 30 and 80 years old with non-small cell lung cancer. Each CDR3 is given with its conserved first and last residue. A D gene is named only where the DNA matches it firmly. Clone size is shown for a subset of rows, as once, few, many or a class of expanded clone.

DNA,CDR3,J,D,length,size,V
TGTGCCAGCAGTGTAAGGCGAACCGGGGAGCTGTTTTTT,CASSVRRTGELFF,TRBJ2-2,.,13,.,TRBV2
TGTGCCCGGGAAGGGAACACTGAAGCTTTCTTT,CAREGNTEAFF,TRBJ1-1,.,11,.,TRBV30
TGTGCCAGCAGCGATGTAATGGGGGACCCCTACGAGCAGTACTTC,CASSDVMGDPYEQYF,TRBJ2-7,.,15,.,TRBV7-9
TGTGCCACCTCGGTGGGATGGAATCAGCCCCAGCATTTT,CATSVGWNQPQHF,TRBJ1-5,.,13,few,TRBV27
TGCGCCAGCAGCCAAGAGAATGACGGGACGACGGGGGCTAAAGCTTTCTTT,CASSQENDGTTGAKAFF,TRBJ1-1,.,17,few,TRBV4-1
TGTGCCAGCAGCACCCGGGGACGGAGGAACTATGGCTACACCTTC,CASSTRGRRNYGYTF,TRBJ1-2,.,15,few,TRBV28
TGTGCCAGCAGCCTGGGTGGGGGGCTAGAGACTGAAGCTTTCTTT,CASSLGGGLETEAFF,TRBJ1-1,.,15,.,TRBV5-6
TGTGCCAGCAGCCTCCGACAGGGATCCTACAATGAGCAGTTCTTC,CASSLRQGSYNEQFF,TRBJ2-1,TRBD1,15,.,TRBV7-9
TGTGCCAGCAGTTACTCGATGTCAGGAGCGGCGCAGTATTTT,CASSYSMSGAAQYF,TRBJ2-3,.,14,few,TRBV6-6
TGTGCCACCGCCGACCGATCAGGGGGGGGTGAAAAACTGTTTTTT,CATADRSGGGEKLFF,TRBJ1-4,TRBD1,15,.,TRBV27
TGTGCCAGCAGTTGGGTAAGACAGGGAAATGGCTACACCTTC,CASSWVRQGNGYTF,TRBJ1-2,TRBD1,14,.,TRBV27
TGCAGTGCTGCCCGCGGCCCCGAGCAGTTCTTC,CSAARGPEQFF,TRBJ2-1,.,11,.,TRBV20-1
TGTGCCAGCAGCCGTGACCCTGAGGGCACTGAAGCTTTCTTT,CASSRDPEGTEAFF,TRBJ1-1,.,14,.,TRBV28
TGTGCCAGCAGCTTAGAGGCCGGGGGTCAAGAGACCCAGTACTTC,CASSLEAGGQETQYF,TRBJ2-5,.,15,.,TRBV7-2
TGTGCCAGCAGCAACAGGGGGATCAATTCACCCCTCCACTTT,CASSNRGINSPLHF,TRBJ1-6,TRBD1,14,.,TRBV6-5
TGTGCCAGCAGTTTGAAGGTTATCGACTATGGCTACACCTTC,CASSLKVIDYGYTF,TRBJ1-2,.,14,.,TRBV27
TGTGCCAGCATATGGCGTGATACGCAGTATTTT,CASIWRDTQYF,TRBJ2-3,.,11,.,TRBV27
TGTGCCAGCAGCTACAGGAATCTGGACACCATATATTTT,CASSYRNLDTIYF,TRBJ1-3,.,13,.,TRBV7-6
TGCGCCAGCAGCTCCCGGACAGGGGGCAGTGGAAACACCATATATTTT,CASSSRTGGSGNTIYF,TRBJ1-3,TRBD1,16,.,TRBV5-1
TGTGCCAGCAGCTTATACAGGGGGTACAATGAGCAGTTCTTC,CASSLYRGYNEQFF,TRBJ2-1,TRBD1,14,.,TRBV13
TGTGCCAGCAGCTTCATAAACGCTCCGTTTGGCTACACCTTC,CASSFINAPFGYTF,TRBJ1-2,.,14,.,TRBV7-8
TGTGCCAGCAGCGGACTTCTCGGTCGTAGTGGCTACACCTTC,CASSGLLGRSGYTF,TRBJ1-2,.,14,.,TRBV5-6
TGTGCTAGTGGTTTGCGAGGCAGGCATCAGCCCCAGCATTTT,CASGLRGRHQPQHF,TRBJ1-5,.,14,.,TRBV12-5
TGTGCCAGTAGTATAGAACCGGGACACCGGTACGAGCAGTACTTC,CASSIEPGHRYEQYF,TRBJ2-7,.,15,.,TRBV19
TGTGCCAGCAGCCTGACCGGGACAGGGTCCCACGAGCAGTACTTC,CASSLTGTGSHEQYF,TRBJ2-7,TRBD1,15,once,TRBV9
TGTGCCAGCAGCCAAGATAGACTAGCGGGCAACACAGATACGCAGTATTTT,CASSQDRLAGNTDTQYF,TRBJ2-3,TRBD2,17,.,TRBV4-2
TGTGCCAGCAGTTCCCCCGGGACAGGGGGTGAAAAACTGTTTTTT,CASSSPGTGGEKLFF,TRBJ1-4,TRBD1,15,.,TRBV28
TGTGCCAGCGGGTCGGGACAGGGGGCGCGGGGTCAGCCCCAGCATTTT,CASGSGQGARGQPQHF,TRBJ1-5,TRBD1,16,.,TRBV28
TGTGCCAGCTTTTTATCTCTAGCTATGGGACAGGGCGCATGTAACTATGGCTACACCTTC,CASFLSLAMGQGACNYGYTF,TRBJ1-2,TRBD1,20,once,TRBV6-7
TGTGCCAGCAATCAACAGGGGGCGCTTTACGAGCAGTACTTC,CASNQQGALYEQYF,TRBJ2-7,TRBD1,14,.,TRBV2
TGCGCCAGCAGCCTGCCGGAGGGGAACACCGGGGAGCTGTTTTTT,CASSLPEGNTGELFF,TRBJ2-2,.,15,.,TRBV5-1
TGTGCCAGCTCACCCGGGACAGGGGTCAATCAGCCCCAGCATTTT,CASSPGTGVNQPQHF,TRBJ1-5,TRBD1,15,.,TRBV18
TGTGCCAGCAGCCAAAGCGATTGGGACCGGGACTATGGCTACACCTTC,CASSQSDWDRDYGYTF,TRBJ1-2,.,16,.,TRBV4-2
TGTGCCTGGAGTCCTCCGGGACAGGTCTATGGCTACACCTTC,CAWSPPGQVYGYTF,TRBJ1-2,TRBD1,14,.,TRBV30
TGTGCCAGCAGCTTCAGAGTAACAGGGGTGTCATTATATGGCTACACCTTC,CASSFRVTGVSLYGYTF,TRBJ1-2,TRBD1,17,.,TRBV7-2
TGTGCCAGCAGTTCATTCGGGACGGACACAGATACGCAGTATTTT,CASSSFGTDTDTQYF,TRBJ2-3,.,15,.,TRBV28
TGTGCCAGCAGTTCCCAGCCAGGACAGGTCTGGCCTGGGGCCAACGTCCTGACTTTC,CASSSQPGQVWPGANVLTF,TRBJ2-6,TRBD1,19,.,TRBV27
TGTGCCAGCAGCCCGGGGGTCAGGGGGTCCCCCCTCGGGGCCAACGTCCTGACTTTC,CASSPGVRGSPLGANVLTF,TRBJ2-6,.,19,.,TRBV5-4